One and the same sample provided the 8 T cell receptor beta chains below, sequenced in a study of blood T cell repertoires in COVID-19. Data came from immunoSEQ multiplex PCR; TCRdb stores just in-frame clones and leaves some out. The top ten clones hold 4.9% of a sample with roughly 260,000 clones, about 80% of them seen once. Source material: peripheral blood. Receptor source: a woman of 80 years or more with active or convalescent COVID-19.

This chain joins TRBV28 and TRBJ1-1; 7 bases match TRBD1. The germline CDR1 and CDR2 sequences are MDHEN and SYDVKM. This CDR3 region has 16 residues. With V trimmed by 2 bases and J by 0 bases, 6 bases remained unmatched. CDR3 protein: CASSLEGASMNTEAFF. The CDR3 DNA reads TGTGCCAGCAGTTTAGAGGGGGCCAGCATGAACACTGAAGCTTTCTTT.

J is TRBJ1-5 and V is TRBV6-1; D possibly corresponds to TRBD1 (5 bases). The CDR3 is 13 residues long. The germline gives CDR1 MNHNS, CDR2 SASEGT. Trimming stripped 3 bases from V and 7 bases from J, with 10 bases between. The CDR3 is CASSETGGQPQHF. For the CDR3, the DNA is TGTGCCAGCAGTGAGACGGGGGGACAGCCCCAGCATTTT.

The chain links TRBV7-9 to TRBJ1-2, with D perhaps matching TRBD1 (5 bases). Germline V gives CDR1 SEHNR, CDR2 FQNEAQ (reference sequence). The CDR3 is made up of 15 amino acids. V lost 4 bases to trimming and J lost 4 bases, with 16 bases between them. In nucleotides, the CDR3 is TGTGCCAGCAGCTCCCCCGCGGCAGGGCGCTATGGCTACACCTTC. Translated: CASSSPAAGRYGYTF.

This clone showed up just once. This sequence joins TRBV23-1 and TRBJ1-2; D ambiguous. TRBV23-1 is labeled an ORF, and its function is uncertain. There are 16 residues in the CDR3. Deletions cut 0 bases from V and 0 bases from J, with 11 bases between. The CDR3 sequence: CASSQSEGRANYGYTF. CDR3 nucleotide sequence: TGCGCCAGCAGTCAATCGGAGGGCAGAGCTAACTATGGCTACACCTTC.

The V and J genes are TRBV27 and TRBJ1-4; 8 nucleotides match TRBD1. The V and J ends lost 5 bases and 9 bases, in that order; junction bases with no gene match: 11. Germline CDR1 MNHEY, CDR2 SMNVEV (reference sequence). The CDR3 runs to 15 residues. The CDR3 region is CASSPLGQGAQKLFF. The CDR3 bases are TGTGCCAGCAGTCCCTTGGGGCAGGGGGCTCAAAAACTGTTTTTT.

This clone was seen only a few times. This rearrangement joins TRBV14 to TRBJ1-6, with D tentatively TRBD1 (6 bases). V gave up 1 base and J gave up 11 bases, with 12 bases separating them. The germline V gene encodes CDR1 SGHDN and CDR2 FVKESK. The CDR3 is 14 amino acids. CDR3 DNA sequence: TGTGCCAGCAGCCAAGGTGCGGACAGCCCACCCCTCCACTTT. Translation: CASSQGADSPPLHF. The whole variable domain, remainder taken from reference TRBV14 and TRBJ1-6, is EAGVTQFPSHSVIEKGQTVTLRCDPISGHDNLYWYRRVMGKEIKFLLHFVKESKQDESGMPNNRFLAERTGGTYSTLKVQPAELEDSGVYFCASSQGADSPPLHFGNGTRLTVT.

V and J are TRBV4-2 and TRBJ1-2; TRBD1 aligns across 7 bases. Germline CDR1 LGHNA, CDR2 YNFKEQ. Trimming took 4 bases from V and 1 from J; bases not matched to a gene: 12. The CDR3 extends over 17 amino acids. The CDR3 region has the DNA TGTGCCAGCAGCCCCCGGACAGGCGATTTAAATAACTATGGCTACACCTTC. Protein sequence: CASSPRTGDLNNYGYTF.

This clone was counted a few times. The rearrangement uses TRBV20-1 and TRBJ2-3, with 10 bases lining up with TRBD2. The CDR3 covers 14 residues. Germline V gene lookup returns CDR1 DFQATT and CDR2 SNEGSKA (reference sequence). Trimming removed 3 bases from V and 4 bases from J; junction bases left unmatched: 4. The CDR3 region has the DNA TGCAGTGCTAGTATAGCGGGGGGCTCAGATACGCAGTATTTT. Its protein product is CSASIAGGSDTQYF.